A single sample is the source of the 24 T cell receptor beta chains below, sequenced in a study of metastatic and nonmetastatic thyroid tumors. Every patient was untreated before thyroid surgery. TCRdb recomputed clones from the PCR reads via MiXCR. The sample consists of roughly 12,000 clones, 25% to 40% of them appearing once. Source material: tumor tissue. These receptor sequences come from a male donor with papillary thyroid cancer or a benign thyroid nodule (not recorded which). Some clones in this sample may be carry-over from other donors' samples.

This clone was observed many times. The chain combines TRBV24-1 with TRBJ2-5, with D perhaps assigned TRBD1 or TRBD2 (6 bases each). V shed 7 bases and J shed 5 bases, with 22 bases lying between them. CDR1 KGHDR and CDR2 SFDVKD come from the germline V gene. The CDR3 contains 16 residues. CDR3 in amino acids: CATSEGGDYTGETQYF. CDR3 bases: TGTGCCACCAGCGAGGGGGGAGATTACACCGGGGAGACCCAGTACTTC.

This clone was found many times. This sequence joins TRBV9 and TRBJ1-1; a possible D gene is TRBD1 (5 bases). The CDR3 is 12 residues long. Germline-derived CDR1 and CDR2 are SGDLS and YYNGEE. Deletions cut 7 bases from V and 0 bases from J, with 7 bases between. CDR3 loop: CASGGLNTEAFF. The DNA of the CDR3 is TGTGCCAGCGGGGGACTGAACACTGAAGCTTTCTTT.

This clone was seen only a few times. The chain employs TRBV10-3 and TRBJ2-7; 10 bases agree with TRBD1. The germline gives CDR1 ENHRY, CDR2 SYGVKD. The V segment lost 2 bases and the J segment 7 bases; nucleotides outside the gene matches: 8. The length of the CDR3 is 15 residues. The CDR3 coding sequence is TGTGCCATCAGTGAGAGGGACAGGGGTGTGCAGGAGCAGTACTTC. Amino acid sequence: CAISERDRGVQEQYF.

Ten or more counts support this clone. This clone may be a read error of a much larger clone one base away. Other DNA sequences of this sample code for an identical CDR3. V usage is TRBV6-1 and J usage is TRBJ2-6; D is possibly TRBD1 (5 bases). From germline, CDR1 is MNHNS and CDR2 SASEGT. This CDR3 spans 14 amino acids. The CDR3 nucleotides are TGTGCCAGCTTAGGGGCCTCTGGGGCCAACGTCCTGACCTTC. Translating it yields CASLGASGANVLTF.

This clone appeared many times. The rearrangement uses TRBV6-2 or TRBV6-3 and TRBJ2-3, with TRBD1 matching over 7 bases. The CDR3 is 16 residues long. CDR1 and CDR2 (germline): MNHEY, SVGEGT. Unmatched junction bases numbered 13, after V lost 7 bases and J lost 3 bases. The chain's CDR3 is CASTRRGDRVTDTQYF. DNA for the CDR3: TGTGCCAGCACCCGGCGAGGAGACAGGGTGACAGATACGCAGTATTTT.

In its sample, this clone is medium-sized. This chain uses TRBV5-1 with TRBJ1-3; TRBD1 might be the D (6 bases). Germline CDR1 and CDR2: SGHRS and YFSETQ. The CDR3 totals 14 residues. The V gene lost 4 bases and the J gene lost 4 bases, with 12 bases spanning the gap. The CDR3 loop is CASSPGTPGNTIYF. DNA of the CDR3: TGCGCCAGCAGCCCTGGGACACCAGGAAACACCATATATTTT.

As for this clone: Here the CDR3 omits its conserved ending phenylalanine or tryptophan, so a read error is the likely source. The limits of the CDR3 on the DNA are not certain, so only TCRdb's listed CDR3 is given. The chain joins TRBV5-1 to TRBJ2-5; the table's D call, TRBD1, was not checked against the DNA. Germline CDR1 SGHRS, CDR2 YFSETQ. The CDR3 numbers 14 amino acids, ends counted. The CDR3 is CASSSGQGIETQDY.

This chain connects TRBV5-1 to TRBJ1-2; no reliable D call. Trimming took 0 bases from V and 4 from J, leaving 7 bases between them. Germline CDR1 reads SGHRS; CDR2 reads YFSETQ. The CDR3 is made up of 13 amino acids. The CDR3 sequence: CASSLATTYGYTF. DNA of the CDR3: TGCGCCAGCAGCTTGGCGACAACCTATGGCTACACCTTC. The full variable domain, completed using reference TRBV5-1 and TRBJ1-2, is KAGVTQTPRYLIKTRGQQVTLSCSPISGHRSVSWYQQTPGQGLQFLFEYFSETQRNKGNFPGRFSGRQFSNSRSEMNVSTLELGDSALYLCASSLATTYGYTFGSGTRLTVV.

This clone was observed at least ten times. This chain connects TRBV20-1 to TRBJ2-2; 7 bases are a match to TRBD1. The CDR3 extends over 17 amino acids. V lost 6 bases, J lost 4 bases, and 17 bases stayed unmatched. CDR1 and CDR2 from the germline V gene are DFQATT and SNEGSKA (reference sequence). The CDR3 region has the DNA TGCAGTGCCAGCCTTTCTTTAGACAGGGCGGGCACCGGGGAGCTGTTTTTT. Amino acids: CSASLSLDRAGTGELFF.

The V and J genes are TRBV20-1 and TRBJ2-5, with no clear D. CDR3 size: 13 residues. Per germline, CDR1 DFQATT and CDR2 SNEGSKA (reference sequence). Between the trimmed V and J ends, which lost 3 bases and 5 bases, there was a span of 13 bases. The CDR3 DNA sequence: TGCAGTGCTAGCGGTGGATTGCTGGAGACCCAGTACTTC. Amino acids: CSASGGLLETQYF.

V usage is TRBV30 and J usage is TRBJ1-6; D not resolved. This CDR3 is built from 13 residues. Germline assignment: CDR1 GTSNPN and CDR2 SVGIG (reference sequence). V was pared by 1 base and J by 5 bases, with 6 bases between. The CDR3 region is CAWSAQNNSPLHF. As DNA, the CDR3 is TGTGCCTGGAGTGCCCAGAATAATTCACCCCTCCACTTT. Supplemented by reference TRBV30 and TRBJ1-6, the full variable domain reads SQTIHQWPATLVQPVGSPLSLECTVEGTSNPNLYWYRQAAGRGLQLLFYSVGIGQISSEVPQNLSASRPQDRQFILSSKKLLLSDSGFYLCAWSAQNNSPLHFGNGTRLTVT.

The V gene is TRBV28, the J gene TRBJ2-1; a weak D match, TRBD1 (6 bases). Per the germline V gene, CDR1 is MDHEN and CDR2 is SYDVKM. V shed 6 bases and J shed 2 bases, with 14 bases lying between them. The CDR3 length is 15 residues. The CDR3 sequence is CASSETGTAYNEQFF. For the CDR3, the DNA is TGTGCCAGCAGCGAAACAGGGACGGCCTACAATGAGCAGTTCTTC.

The sample holds a few counts of this clone. This chain links TRBV12-3 or TRBV12-4 with TRBJ1-3; D call uncertain. With 3 bases removed from V and 0 bases from J, the gap between germline ends came to 9 bases. The CDR3 is 15 residues long. The CDR3 loop reads CASSFQSSSGNTIYF. CDR3 DNA sequence: TGTGCCAGCAGTTTTCAGTCTAGCTCTGGAAACACCATATATTTT.

This clone was detected only once. This chain joins TRBV5-6 and TRBJ2-7, with TRBD2 matching over 10 bases. Trimming cost V 1 base and J 0 bases; bases outside gene matches: 7. CDR3 length equals 17 residues. Germline V lookup: CDR1 SGHDT, CDR2 YYEEEE. The CDR3, as DNA: TGTGCCAGCAGCTTGAGCCTAGCGGGGGTAAGCTCCTACGAGCAGTACTTC. It yields the protein CASSLSLAGVSSYEQYF. Complete variable domain (other parts from reference TRBV5-6 and TRBJ2-7): DAGVTQSPTHLIKTRGQQVTLRCSPKSGHDTVSWYQQALGQGPQFIFQYYEEEERQRGNFPDRFSGHQFPNYSSELNVNALLLGDSALYLCASSLSLAGVSSYEQYFGPGTRLTVT.

This clone has at least ten counts. The V and J genes are TRBV5-1 and TRBJ2-1; D is possibly TRBD1 (6 bases). Trimming left V 4 bases short and J 8 bases short, with 22 bases between. The germline gives CDR1 SGHRS, CDR2 YFSETQ. This CDR3 region has 16 residues. CDR3 protein: CASSTEQVARGDEQFF. CDR3 DNA: TGCGCCAGCAGCACGGAACAGGTTGCCAGGGGCGATGAGCAGTTCTTC. The complete variable domain, with remaining parts taken from reference TRBV5-1 and TRBJ2-1, reads KAGVTQTPRYLIKTRGQQVTLSCSPISGHRSVSWYQQTPGQGLQFLFEYFSETQRNKGNFPGRFSGRQFSNSRSEMNVSTLELGDSALYLCASSTEQVARGDEQFFGPGTRLTVL.

At least ten counts were recorded for this clone. The chain recombines TRBV9 with TRBJ1-2; no firm D call. Germline V CDR1 and CDR2: SGDLS, YYNGEE. Trimming removed 0 bases at V and 8 bases at J, with 14 bases between. CDR3 length: 14 residues. The CDR3, as DNA: TGTGCCAGCAGCGTAGATCTGGGGTCTTTCGGCTACACCTTC. This sequence encodes CASSVDLGSFGYTF.

With respect to this clone: This may arise from a read error, as a much more abundant clone is one base away. The chain employs TRBV20-1 and TRBJ2-2; 13 bases map to TRBD2. Germline V gene lookup returns CDR1 DFQATT and CDR2 SNEGSKA (reference sequence). The CDR3 loop spans 17 amino acids. The CDR3 coding sequence is TGCAGTGCTAGCCGGACTAGCGGGAGTGCCGGGACCGGGGAGCTGGTTTTT. Translated, it gives CSASRTSGSAGTGELVF.

This chain links TRBV2 with TRBJ2-7; 7 bases align to TRBD2. This CDR3 contains 14 residues. Trimming cost V 7 bases and J 3 bases; bases outside gene matches: 9. The germline gives CDR1 SNHLY, CDR2 FYNNEI. CDR3 protein: CASTRSAGSYEQYF. The DNA for the CDR3 is TGTGCCAGCACCAGGTCAGCGGGAAGCTACGAGCAGTACTTC.

This clone is medium-sized. V and J are TRBV5-6 and TRBJ2-2; D gene ambiguous. Per germline, CDR1 SGHDT and CDR2 YYEEEE. V lost 0 bases and J 1 base, leaving 10 bases between the germline ends. There are 16 residues in the CDR3. The CDR3 loop reads CASSLDSRQNTGELFF. CDR3 in DNA: TGTGCCAGCAGCTTGGATTCCAGACAGAACACCGGGGAGCTGTTTTTT.

This clone is labeled as medium-sized. The CDR3 region has the DNA TGTGCCAGCAGTTCGTCTGGCGAGCAGTACTTC. It translates to CASSSSGEQYF. This chain joins TRBV28 and TRBJ2-7; no definite D call. The CDR3 runs to 11 residues. Trimming took 4 bases from V and 6 from J, leaving 7 bases between them. Germline lookup yields CDR1 MDHEN and CDR2 SYDVKM.

As to this clone: One junction end does not reproduce the germline sequence, and a read error may be involved. This sequence joins TRBV27 and TRBJ2-2; 7 bases agree with TRBD1. The CDR3 extends over 17 amino acids. The germline V gene encodes CDR1 MNHEY and CDR2 SMNVEV (reference sequence). The chain's CDR3 is CASNLPQQGPNTGELFF. The CDR3 nucleotides are TGTGCCAGCAATTTACCCCAACAGGGGCCGAACACCGGGGAGCTGTTTTTT.

This clone was counted only a few times. The chain is built from TRBV7-9 and TRBJ1-2; D is unclear. V was trimmed by 1 base and J by 1 base, leaving 7 bases between them. The CDR3 is 14 residues long. Per germline, CDR1 SEHNR and CDR2 FQNEAQ (reference sequence). The CDR3 loop reads CASSLVPGNYGYTF. DNA of the CDR3: TGTGCCAGCAGCTTAGTCCCGGGTAACTATGGCTACACCTTC.

This clone was detected many times. This chain connects TRBV19 to TRBJ2-7, with TRBD2 matching over 7 bases. Looked up from germline, CDR1 is LNHDA and CDR2 is SQIVND (reference sequence). After removal of 6 bases from V and 3 bases from J, the junction contained 14 bases not matched to a gene. The CDR3 covers 16 residues. CDR3 region: CASSRGGGETVYEQYF. The CDR3 DNA reads TGTGCCAGTAGCCGCGGTGGGGGGGAGACCGTCTACGAGCAGTACTTC.

In this sample, this clone turned up many times. The genes are TRBV20-1 and TRBJ1-1; D remains ambiguous. The CDR3 is 12 amino acids. V lost 0 bases and J lost 8, with 10 bases in between. From germline, CDR1 is DFQATT and CDR2 SNEGSKA (reference sequence). DNA of the CDR3: TGCAGTGCTAGAGACCAGAAACCCGAAGCTTTCTTT. Protein sequence: CSARDQKPEAFF.